This T cell receptor beta chain was recorded in a study of blood T cell repertoires in COVID-19. TCRdb's copy holds only in-frame clones and misses some; the assay was immunoSEQ multiplex PCR. The top ten clones hold 2.4% of a sample with hundreds of thousands of clones, around 87% of them seen once. This CDR3 region has 15 residues. CDR1 MDHEN and CDR2 SYDVKM come from the germline V gene. Between the trimmed V and J ends, which lost 7 bases and 0 bases, there was a span of 15 bases. Sequenced: PBMCs or T cells enriched from blood (not recorded which). The chain has TRBV28 and TRBJ1-1; D is possibly TRBD1 (6 bases). This sequence was found in a woman in her late teens or twenties who had recovered from COVID-19. For the CDR3, the DNA is TGTGCCAGCAACCCCATGGACAGACTGAACACTGAAGCTTTCTTT. Translated, it gives CASNPMDRLNTEAFF.